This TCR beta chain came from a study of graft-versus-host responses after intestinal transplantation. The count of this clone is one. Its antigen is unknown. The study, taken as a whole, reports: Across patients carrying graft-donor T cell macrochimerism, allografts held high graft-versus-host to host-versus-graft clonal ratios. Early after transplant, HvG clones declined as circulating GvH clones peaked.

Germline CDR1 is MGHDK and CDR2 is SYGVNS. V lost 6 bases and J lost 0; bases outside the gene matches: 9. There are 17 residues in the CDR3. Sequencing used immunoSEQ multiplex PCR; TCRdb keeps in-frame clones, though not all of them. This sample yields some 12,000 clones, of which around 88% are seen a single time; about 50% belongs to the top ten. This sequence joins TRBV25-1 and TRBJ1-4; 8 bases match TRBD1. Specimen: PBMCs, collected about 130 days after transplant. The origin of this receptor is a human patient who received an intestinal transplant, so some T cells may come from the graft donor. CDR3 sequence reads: CASSQRTGQATNEKLFF. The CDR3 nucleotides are TGTGCCAGCAGCCAGCGGACAGGGCAAGCAACTAATGAAAAACTGTTTTTT.